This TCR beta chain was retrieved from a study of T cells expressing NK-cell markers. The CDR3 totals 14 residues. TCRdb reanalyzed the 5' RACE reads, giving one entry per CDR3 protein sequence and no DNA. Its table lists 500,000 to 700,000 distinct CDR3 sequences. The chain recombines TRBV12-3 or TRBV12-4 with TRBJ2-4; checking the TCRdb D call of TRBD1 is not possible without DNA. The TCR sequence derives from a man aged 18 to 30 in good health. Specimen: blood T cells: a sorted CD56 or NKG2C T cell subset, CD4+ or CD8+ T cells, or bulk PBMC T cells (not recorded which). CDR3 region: CASTLTVAKNIQYF.